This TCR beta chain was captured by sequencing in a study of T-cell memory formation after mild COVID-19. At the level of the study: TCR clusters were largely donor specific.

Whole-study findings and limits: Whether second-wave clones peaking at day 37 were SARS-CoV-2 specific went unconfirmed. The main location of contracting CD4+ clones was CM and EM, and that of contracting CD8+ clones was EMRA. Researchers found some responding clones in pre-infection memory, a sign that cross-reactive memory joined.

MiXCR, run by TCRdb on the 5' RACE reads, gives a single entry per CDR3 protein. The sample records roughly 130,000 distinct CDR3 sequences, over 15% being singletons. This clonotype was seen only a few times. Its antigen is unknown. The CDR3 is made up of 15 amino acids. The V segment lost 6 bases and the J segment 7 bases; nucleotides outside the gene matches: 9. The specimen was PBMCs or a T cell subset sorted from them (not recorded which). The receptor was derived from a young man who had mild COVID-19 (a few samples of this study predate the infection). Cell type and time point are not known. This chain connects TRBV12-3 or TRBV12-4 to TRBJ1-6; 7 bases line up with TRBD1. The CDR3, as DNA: TGTGCCAGCAGACCCGAGACAGGGAGGAATTCACCCCTCCACTTT. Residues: CASRPETGRNSPLHF.